One sample yielded the 15 T cell receptor beta chains listed below, sequenced in a study of brain metastases from non-small cell lung cancer. Some clones are missing from TCRdb's copy, which holds only in-frame ones; the method was immunoSEQ multiplex PCR. The table lists 150 to 200 clones, roughly 91% of them singletons. Sequencing was done on a sample of tissue from a brain metastasis. The source is a donor aged 40 or over with non-small cell lung cancer.

In the case of this clone: The junction departs from the called germline gene at one end, perhaps through a read error. The sample holds other DNA sequences that translate to the same CDR3. This chain links TRBV5-1 with TRBJ1-6, with D maybe TRBD1 (5 bases). Germline V lookup: CDR1 SGHRS, CDR2 YFSETQ. The CDR3 sequence is 16 residues long. CDR3 sequence reads: CASSLEGSSYNSPLHF. Written as DNA, the CDR3 is TGCGCTAGCAGCTTGGAGGGGAGCTCCTATAATTCACCCCTCCACTTT.

The chain uses TRBV5-8 and TRBJ1-5; 8 positions match TRBD1. This CDR3 spans 15 amino acids. Per the germline V gene, CDR1 is SGHTS and CDR2 is YDEGEE. V lost 4 bases, J lost 2 bases, and 5 bases stayed unmatched. CDR3 protein: CASSHAGGGNQPQHF. The CDR3, as DNA: TGTGCCAGCAGCCATGCAGGGGGCGGCAATCAGCCCCAGCATTTT.

The rearrangement joins TRBV5-1 to TRBJ2-1; the match to TRBD1 covers 7 bases. The CDR3 spans 16 residues. Germline V CDR1 and CDR2: SGHRS, YFSETQ. V shed 6 bases, J shed 0 bases, and the junction held 9 bases outside the gene matches. CDR3 sequence reads: CASNTLQGISYNEQFF. The CDR3 DNA reads as TGCGCCAGCAACACCCTACAGGGGATCTCCTACAATGAGCAGTTCTTC.

As concerns this clone: Distinct nucleotide sequences in the sample also encode this CDR3. This rearrangement joins TRBV2 to TRBJ2-1; D is ambiguous. There are 11 residues in the CDR3. V was shortened by 5 bases and J by 7 bases, with 6 bases between the two germline ends. The germline V gene encodes CDR1 SNHLY and CDR2 FYNNEI. The CDR3 reads CASSFGNEQFF. The CDR3 coding sequence is TGTGCCAGCAGTTTTGGGAATGAGCAGTTCTTC.

This clone showed up just a few times. The chain recombines TRBV3-1 (or the pseudogene TRBV3-2) with TRBJ2-3; either TRBD1 or TRBD2 may fit D (6 bases each). V lost 0 bases and J 2 bases, leaving 21 bases between the germline ends. In germline, CDR1 is LGHDT, CDR2 YNNKEL (reference sequence). CDR3 size: 19 residues. CDR3: CASSQDWSERGDFTDTQYF. CDR3 coding DNA: TGTGCCAGCAGCCAAGATTGGTCGGAGAGGGGGGATTTCACAGATACGCAGTATTTT.

This chain joins TRBV7-9 and TRBJ2-7; 8 positions match TRBD1. J lost 2 bases, V lost 5 bases, and 11 bases had no gene match. The V gene's germline CDR1 is SEHNR and CDR2 FQNEAQ (reference sequence). CDR3 length: 16 residues. The chain's CDR3 is CASSDPRGLLPYEQYF. The CDR3 nucleotides are TGTGCCAGCAGCGACCCCAGGGGGCTCCTACCCTACGAGCAGTACTTC. Full variable domain (outside the CDR3, taken from reference TRBV7-9 and TRBJ2-7): DTGVSQNPRHKITKRGQNVTFRCDPISEHNRLYWYRQTLGQGPEFLTYFQNEAQLEKSRLLSDRFSAERPKGSFSTLEIQRTEQGDSAMYLCASSDPRGLLPYEQYFGPGTRLTVT.

This chain joins TRBV30 and TRBJ2-7, with no clear D. This CDR3 is built from 11 residues. Trimming removed 2 bases from V and 0 bases from J, with 2 bases in between. Looked up from germline, CDR1 is GTSNPN and CDR2 is SVGIG (reference sequence). CDR3 sequence: CAWSNSYEQYF. The CDR3 DNA reads TGTGCCTGGAGTAACTCCTACGAGCAGTACTTC. Looking up the rest from reference TRBV30 and TRBJ2-7 gives the full variable domain: SQTIHQWPATLVQPVGSPLSLECTVEGTSNPNLYWYRQAAGRGLQLLFYSVGIGQISSEVPQNLSASRPQDRQFILSSKKLLLSDSGFYLCAWSNSYEQYFGPGTRLTVT.

The chain links TRBV9 to TRBJ2-3, with D tentatively TRBD1 (6 bases). This CDR3 contains 16 residues. V was pared by 0 bases and J by 3 bases, with 14 bases between. The germline CDR1 and CDR2 sequences are SGDLS and YYNGEE. DNA of the CDR3: TGTGCCAGCAGCGTAGGGTTCGGCAGGGGAACAGATACGCAGTATTTT. It is translated as CASSVGFGRGTDTQYF. Variable domain in full (rest from reference TRBV9 and TRBJ2-3): DSGVTQTPKHLITATGQRVTLRCSPRSGDLSVYWYQQSLDQGLQFLIQYYNGEERAKGNILERFSAQQFPDLHSELNLSSLELGDSALYFCASSVGFGRGTDTQYFGPGTRLTVL.

The chain uses TRBV9 and TRBJ2-7; 7 bases match TRBD2. V trimming: 2 bases; J trimming: 3 bases; junction bases outside the gene matches: 5. The CDR3 extends over 14 amino acids. Germline CDR1 and CDR2: SGDLS and YYNGEE. The DNA of the CDR3 is TGTGCCAGCAGCGTGCGTCCTAGCGGCTACGAGCAGTACTTC. Encoded protein: CASSVRPSGYEQYF.

The chain has TRBV3-1 (or the pseudogene TRBV3-2) and TRBJ2-3, with 7 positions matching TRBD2. The CDR3 loop spans 15 amino acids. V lost 4 bases to trimming and J lost 6 bases; unmatched junction nucleotides: 10. The germline CDR1 and CDR2 sequences are LGHDT and YNNKEL (reference sequence). The CDR3 is CASSPWDYYTDTQYF. The CDR3 region has the DNA TGTGCCAGCAGCCCGTGGGACTATTACACGGATACGCAGTATTTT.

The chain recombines TRBV18 with TRBJ2-2; 9 bases map to TRBD2. The germline CDR1 and CDR2 sequences are KGHSH and LQKENI. Trimming at V came to 2 bases and at J to 6 bases, leaving 7 bases not matched to a gene. CDR3 size: 16 residues. Written as DNA, the CDR3 is TGTGCCAGCTCACCAGCGACTAGCGGTACACCCGGGGAGCTGTTTTTT. Protein: CASSPATSGTPGELFF.

The gene calls are TRBV9 and TRBJ2-3, with D perhaps TRBD1 or TRBD2 (5 bases each). CDR1 is SGDLS, CDR2 YYNGEE, per germline. Trimming left V 9 bases short and J 5 bases short, with 16 bases between. The CDR3 runs to 13 residues. The CDR3 nucleotides read TGTGCCATTTCCCCCGGGGCTAAAGATACGCAGTATTTT. It translates to CAISPGAKDTQYF.

V usage is TRBV7-9 and J usage is TRBJ1-1; D uncertain. The CDR3 totals 13 residues. V lost 3 bases to trimming and J lost 3 bases, with 8 bases between them. The germline V gene encodes CDR1 SEHNR and CDR2 FQNEAQ (reference sequence). CDR3 in amino acids: CASSFRSDTEAFF. Here the CDR3 DNA reads TGTGCCAGCAGCTTCCGATCGGACACTGAAGCTTTCTTT.

This clone has a single count. The V gene is TRBV6-5, the J gene TRBJ2-2; D ambiguous. The V gene lost 6 bases and the J gene lost 5 bases, with 13 bases spanning the gap. The CDR3 is 14 amino acids. CDR1 MNHEY and CDR2 SVGAGI come from the germline V gene. The CDR3 sequence is CASSFSRITGELFF. The CDR3, as DNA: TGTGCCAGCAGCTTTTCACGGATAACCGGGGAGCTGTTTTTT.

V is TRBV18 and J is TRBJ1-1; D is uncertain. The CDR3 has 18 residues. With 3 bases removed from V and 0 bases from J, the gap between germline ends came to 20 bases. Looked up from germline, CDR1 is KGHSH and CDR2 is LQKENI. CDR3 nucleotide sequence: TGTGCCAGCTCACCGGACGGCCGCGTCCCACTTATGAACACTGAAGCTTTCTTT. It specifies CASSPDGRVPLMNTEAFF.